The T cell receptor (beta chain) described here comes from a study of tissue T cells after allogeneic stem cell transplantation. Study overall: Several unmodified and three CD34-selected T-cell-depleted grafts went to graft-versus-host disease patients. Gastrointestinal graft-versus-host disease was present in all patients, each treated with several therapy lines. CD3+ T cells were flow-sorted when enough cells; otherwise DNA extracted directly. Study outcomes and limitations: Within patients, tissue anatomy strongly shaped TCR repertoire composition.

The assay was immunoSEQ multiplex PCR, and TCRdb's table has in-frame clones only and misses some. The sample holds 35,000 to 50,000 clones, roughly 92% seen once. Trimming cost V 0 bases and J 8 bases; bases outside gene matches: 5. The CDR3 spans 16 residues. Per germline, CDR1 MNHEY and CDR2 SMNVEV (reference sequence). As concerns this clone: Its antigen is undetermined.

The receptor comes from a woman between 35 and 70 years old who later had graft-versus-host disease after an allogeneic stem cell transplant. This specimen consisted of blood, obtained before transplantation. This chain connects TRBV27 to TRBJ2-1; 12 bases fit TRBD2. The DNA for the CDR3 is TGTGCCAGCAGTTTATCGAGACTAGCGGGAGAACATGAGCAGTTCTTC. Its translation: CASSLSRLAGEHEQFF.